This T cell receptor beta chain was sequenced in a study of blood T cell repertoires in COVID-19 (dated by TCRdb to about 2020). For the study in its entirety: The collaborator samples originated in the United States, Italy and Spain and spanned the acute and convalescent phases of COVID-19. Deeply sampled blood TCRbeta repertoires from subjects exposed to, actively infected with, or recovered from COVID-19 were included in the dataset. The repertoires were released in a freely available public database intended as a resource for research on the immune response to SARS-CoV-2. Where HLA class I and class II types were available, the types were taken from metadata supplied by the sample provider, not from assay-based typing. The samples were drawn from two sources: the first 160 participants of the ongoing ImmuneRACE study, and fewer than 1,500 subjects contributed by 6 global collaborators. The material from the prospective study consisted of cDNA or gDNA derived from T cells, B-cell-depleted T cells, or PBMCs. The sample metadata nearly always contained a de-identified subject ID, COVID-19 status, age in years and sex.

Concerning this clone itself: The antigen it binds to is not known. No quality values exist for individual bases; no much larger clone is one base distant.

The collaborating institutions used their own protocols to collect whole blood in K2EDTA tubes. For TCRbeta analysis, collaborator samples were shipped as frozen whole blood, as isolated PBMCs, or as DNA extracted from either sample type. The paper as a whole reports these results and caveats: The amount of clinical and demographic metadata varied by source and participant and was provided uncurated.

As encoded in the germline V gene, CDR1 is SGDLS while CDR2 is YYNGEE. For this chain, trimming is 3 bases at the V end and 4 bases at the J end, and the number of junction bases without a gene match is 4. There are 15 amino acids in the CDR3, from cysteine to phenylalanine inclusive. Here the CDR3 DNA is all that survives: 45 bases in frame from base 1. TCRbeta CDR3 regions were amplified from genomic DNA by means of the immunoSEQ Assay, a bias-controlled multiplex PCR. Processing in the source paper ran as follows. Nucleated cell counts per sample were estimated from amplification of reference gene primers within the assay. To quantify the absolute abundance of each unique TCRbeta CDR3 rearrangement, sequence reads were collapsed and filtered. Productive Simpson clonality was computed per sample as the square root of Simpson's diversity index over productive rearrangements. TCRdb retrieved this table from immuneACCESS and kept in-frame rearrangements only. Not all clones are present; in checked studies, unresolved V genes account for under half, and no reason is known for the remainder. The D gene and trimming were derived from the DNA, and the V and J assignments and clone size from that table. Present in this sample are 43,000 or so clones, roughly four fifths of which were seen just once. The top ten clones comprise about 7% of the sample.

The sequence was obtained from a man aged 60 to 75 with active COVID-19. Recombination linked TRBV9 to TRBJ2-2; 9 middle bases align to TRBD1. Input material: peripheral blood. CDR3 reads: CASSDGTGSTGELFF. In nucleotides, the sequence is TGTGCCAGCAGCGACGGGACAGGGTCCACCGGGGAGCTGTTTTTT.